The 23 T cell receptor beta chains below come from one sample, sequenced in a study of blood T cell repertoires in COVID-19. Profiling relied on immunoSEQ multiplex PCR, and the TCRdb table lists in-frame clones only, not all of them. The table includes some 220,000 clones, roughly 85% detected once. The sequencing sample was made of peripheral blood. The source of these receptors is a woman aged 65 to 85 with COVID-19, enrolled during active disease.

The genes are TRBV29-1 and TRBJ2-1; D is ambiguous. Between the trimmed V and J ends, which lost 6 bases and 5 bases, there was a span of 14 bases. The CDR3 runs to 13 residues. The germline V gene encodes CDR1 SQVTM and CDR2 ANQGSEA. CDR3 in amino acids: CSVPRYVNNEQFF. CDR3 bases: TGCAGCGTCCCGCGCTACGTTAACAATGAGCAGTTCTTC.

The gene calls are TRBV19 and TRBJ1-5, with TRBD1 identical over 7 bases. The germline gives CDR1 LNHDA, CDR2 SQIVND (reference sequence). CDR3 length equals 15 residues. With 8 bases clipped from V and 2 bases from J, the junction kept 9 bases outside the gene matches. CDR3 sequence reads: CASGDSWGGNQPQHF. The CDR3, as DNA: TGTGCCAGTGGGGACAGTTGGGGGGGCAATCAGCCCCAGCATTTT.

J is TRBJ1-5 and V is TRBV10-2, with a possible D match to TRBD1 (5 bases). Germline CDR1 is WSHSY and CDR2 is SAAADI. Trimming removed 8 bases from V and 7 bases from J, with 15 bases in between. This CDR3 region has 13 residues. The CDR3 loop reads CASAQSRAQPQHF. The CDR3 nucleotides read TGCGCCAGCGCCCAGTCCAGGGCGCAGCCCCAGCATTTT.

The chain joins TRBV12-3 or TRBV12-4 to TRBJ1-1; perhaps TRBD1 as D (6 bases). The CDR3 is made up of 12 amino acids. The ends were cut back, 7 bases at V and 3 bases at J, with 9 bases in the middle. The CDR3 nucleotides read TGTGCCAGCACCGGGACATACACTGAAGCTTTCTTT. Protein sequence: CASTGTYTEAFF.

The chain recombines TRBV4-1 with TRBJ2-1; 11 bases agree with TRBD1. The CDR3 has 15 residues. Germline CDR1 reads MGHRA; CDR2 reads YSYEKL. The junction had 3 bases not matched to a gene; V was cut back by 4 bases and J by 4 bases. CDR3 in DNA: TGCGCCAGCAGCCTGGGACAGGGGGATTACAATGAGCAGTTCTTC. It encodes CASSLGQGDYNEQFF.

The chain has TRBV4-3 and TRBJ2-4; 9 bases are shared with TRBD1. The V gene end was trimmed by 0 bases and the J gene end by 7 bases; junction bases not matched to a gene: 10. This CDR3 is 17 amino acids long. CDR1 is LGHNA and CDR2 is YSLEER in the germline V gene. CDR3 nucleotides: TGCGCCAGCAGCCAAGAAGTGGGGAGACAGGGGGGGAACATTCAGTACTTC. Its protein product is CASSQEVGRQGGNIQYF.

The chain couples TRBV2 to TRBJ2-1; 14 positions agree with TRBD2. The length of the CDR3 is 15 residues. V was clipped by 6 bases and J by 8 bases; unmatched bases: 6. The V gene's germline CDR1 is SNHLY and CDR2 FYNNEI. In DNA form, the CDR3 reads TGTGCCAGCAGGCGGACTAGCGGGGGGAGTTATGAGCAGTTCTTC. It yields the protein CASRRTSGGSYEQFF.

This chain links TRBV9 with TRBJ1-2, with D possibly matching TRBD1 (5 bases). This CDR3 has 15 residues. Germline CDR1 SGDLS, CDR2 YYNGEE. The V gene lost 2 bases and the J gene lost 6 bases, with 17 bases spanning the gap. CDR3 bases: TGTGCCAGCAGCGTGGGGGGGACGAGGTATGATGGCTACACCTTC. It codes for CASSVGGTRYDGYTF. The complete variable domain, with remaining parts taken from reference TRBV9 and TRBJ1-2, reads DSGVTQTPKHLITATGQRVTLRCSPRSGDLSVYWYQQSLDQGLQFLIQYYNGEERAKGNILERFSAQQFPDLHSELNLSSLELGDSALYFCASSVGGTRYDGYTFGSGTRLTVV.

V is TRBV12-3 or TRBV12-4 and J is TRBJ1-5; D may be TRBD1 (6 bases). The CDR3 runs 13 residues. V gave up 5 bases and J gave up 5 bases, with 10 bases separating them. The CDR3 DNA sequence: TGTGCCAGCAGTCCGGACAGCCATCAGCCCCAGCATTTT. This sequence encodes CASSPDSHQPQHF.

The rearrangement joins TRBV9 to TRBJ2-7; 9 positions agree with TRBD2. V gave up 7 bases and J gave up 0 bases; unmatched junction bases: 5. Germline V gives CDR1 SGDLS, CDR2 YYNGEE. The CDR3 has 14 residues. CDR3 in DNA: TGTGCCAGCGCGCGGGAGGGGGGCTCCTACGAGCAGTACTTC. It specifies CASAREGGSYEQYF.

This chain links TRBV7-2 with TRBJ1-2, with D possibly TRBD1 on 5 matching bases. The CDR3 loop spans 18 amino acids. Germline loops: CDR1 SGHTA, CDR2 FQGNSA. Trimming removed 1 base at V and 5 bases at J, with 23 bases between. This chain's CDR3 is CASSLVSAGNFPGYGYTF. CDR3 nucleotides: TGTGCCAGCAGCTTAGTCTCGGCAGGGAATTTTCCCGGGTATGGCTACACCTTC.

This clone was counted a few times. The chain uses TRBV10-3 and TRBJ1-1; D is unresolved. Per germline, CDR1 ENHRY and CDR2 SYGVKD. V dropped 0 bases and J dropped 4 bases, with 9 bases sitting between them. The CDR3 sequence is 14 residues long. In DNA form, the CDR3 reads TGTGCCATCAGTGAGTCTGGGCAGGTCACTGAAGCTTTCTTT. It specifies CAISESGQVTEAFF.

CDR3 protein: CATSRDLTDTQYF. The CDR3 DNA reads TGTGCCACCAGCAGAGACTTAACAGATACGCAGTATTTT. The chain is built from TRBV15 and TRBJ2-3, with D hard to call. The CDR3 contains 13 residues. Germline V gene lookup returns CDR1 LNHNV and CDR2 YYDKDF (reference sequence). Trimming removed 0 bases at V and 3 bases at J, with 4 bases between.

The gene calls are TRBV27 and TRBJ2-2; TRBD2 might be the D (5 bases). From germline, CDR1 is MNHEY and CDR2 SMNVEV (reference sequence). V dropped 3 bases and J dropped 15 bases, with 23 bases sitting between them. CDR3 length: 15 amino acids. The CDR3 coding sequence is TGTGCCAGCAGTTTGAGGGCCACGCTTTACCCACTCTTGTTTTTT. Protein product: CASSLRATLYPLLFF.

The J gene is TRBJ2-1, the V gene TRBV7-2, with D tentatively TRBD2 (6 bases). The germline V gene has CDR1 SGHTA and CDR2 FQGNSA. The CDR3 is 14 amino acids. Trimming removed 3 bases from V and 8 bases from J, with 14 bases in between. DNA of the CDR3: TGTGCCAGCAGCTTTAGTCCGGGACTCTATGAGCAGTTCTTC. Protein sequence: CASSFSPGLYEQFF.

The J gene is TRBJ2-1, the V gene TRBV7-2; 12 bases map to TRBD2. This CDR3 is built from 18 residues. V shed 1 base and J 6 bases; nucleotides not matched to a gene: 10. CDR1 is SGHTA and CDR2 is FQGNSA in the germline V gene. The CDR3 region has the DNA TGTGCCAGCAGCTTAGTGCAGGGGGGACTAGCGGGTAGCAATGAGCAGTTCTTC. Translating gives CASSLVQGGLAGSNEQFF.

The chain recombines TRBV19 with TRBJ2-2; D is unresolved. This CDR3 comprises 16 residues. Per germline, CDR1 LNHDA and CDR2 SQIVND (reference sequence). V was pared by 5 bases and J by 4 bases, with 17 bases between. CDR3 DNA: TGTGCCAGTAGTCCTCGAATGGCAGGTCTCACCGGGGAGCTGTTTTTT. Its translation is CASSPRMAGLTGELFF.

The chain carries TRBV18 and TRBJ1-5; D might be TRBD1 (5 bases). Trimming took off 2 bases at V and 3 bases at J, with 11 bases between the two ends. The length of the CDR3 is 15 residues. Germline V gene data show CDR1 as KGHSH and CDR2 as LQKENI. The CDR3 sequence: CASSPGQINNQPQHF. For the CDR3, the DNA is TGTGCCAGCTCACCAGGACAAATAAACAATCAGCCCCAGCATTTT. Full variable domain (missing parts from reference TRBV18 and TRBJ1-5): NAGVMQNPRHLVRRRGQEARLRCSPMKGHSHVYWYRQLPEEGLKFMVYLQKENIIDESGMPKERFSAEFPKEGPSILRIQQVVRGDSAAYFCASSPGQINNQPQHFGDGTRLSIL.

In its sample, this clone was seen a few times. The rearrangement joins TRBV19 to TRBJ2-1; 9 bases are shared with TRBD1. The junction had 11 bases not matched to a gene; V was cut back by 6 bases and J by 5 bases. This CDR3 spans 16 amino acids. Germline V gene data show CDR1 as LNHDA and CDR2 as SQIVND (reference sequence). The chain's CDR3 is CASSILGQGIHNEQFF. CDR3 DNA: TGTGCCAGTAGCATCCTCGGACAGGGGATTCACAATGAGCAGTTCTTC.

In this sample, this clone turned up a few times. This chain connects TRBV5-1 to TRBJ1-1, with D tentatively TRBD1 (6 bases). V lost 6 bases, J lost 2 bases, and 26 bases lay in between. The germline gives CDR1 SGHRS, CDR2 YFSETQ. This CDR3 contains 18 residues. CDR3 sequence (DNA): TGCGCCAGCACCGACCCACGCCCGTCGGACAGCCTAAACACTGAAGCTTTCTTT. Residues: CASTDPRPSDSLNTEAFF.

The chain joins TRBV6-6 to TRBJ1-2; a possible D gene is TRBD1 (5 bases). Germline lookup yields CDR1 MNHNY and CDR2 SVGAGI (reference sequence). This CDR3 comprises 13 residues. Deletions cut 7 bases from V and 4 bases from J, with 13 bases between. The CDR3 DNA reads TGTGCCAGCACCGCAAAGGGGTCCTATGGCTACACCTTC. Amino acids: CASTAKGSYGYTF.

The chain employs TRBV11-2 and TRBJ1-1; possible D gene TRBD1, 5 bases. The CDR3 loop spans 16 amino acids. The germline V gene encodes CDR1 SGHAT and CDR2 FQNNGV. V shed 5 bases and J shed 1 base, with 17 bases lying between them. DNA for the CDR3: TGTGCCAGCAGCGTCGGACAACAAAATAAGAACACTGAAGCTTTCTTT. Translated: CASSVGQQNKNTEAFF.

The gene calls are TRBV6-2 or TRBV6-3 and TRBJ2-2; 8 bases map to TRBD1. The trim removed 6 bases at V and 1 base at J, leaving 7 bases unmatched. The CDR3 covers 16 residues. Germline loops: CDR1 MNHEY, CDR2 SVGEGT. This CDR3 is CASSRLGQGNTGELFF. In DNA form, the CDR3 reads TGTGCCAGCAGCCGACTTGGACAGGGGAACACCGGGGAGCTGTTTTTT.